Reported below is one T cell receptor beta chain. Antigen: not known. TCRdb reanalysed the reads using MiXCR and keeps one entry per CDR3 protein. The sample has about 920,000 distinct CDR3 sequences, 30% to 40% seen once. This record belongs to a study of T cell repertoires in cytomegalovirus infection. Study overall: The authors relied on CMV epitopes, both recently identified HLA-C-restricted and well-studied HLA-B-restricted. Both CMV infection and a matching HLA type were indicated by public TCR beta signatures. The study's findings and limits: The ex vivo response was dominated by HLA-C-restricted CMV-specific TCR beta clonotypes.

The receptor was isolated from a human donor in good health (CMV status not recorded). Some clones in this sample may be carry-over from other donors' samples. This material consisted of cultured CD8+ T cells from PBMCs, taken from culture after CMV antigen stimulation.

The CDR3 here is CSARPSGGPYEQYF. The DNA of the CDR3 is TGCAGTGCTAGACCTAGCGGGGGCCCTTATGAGCAGTACTTC. The chain is built from TRBV20-1 and TRBJ2-7; 10 bases agree with TRBD2. Germline trimming cut 2 bases from V and 7 bases from J; bases unmatched to any gene: 8. CDR1 is DFQATT and CDR2 is SNEGSKA in the germline V gene (reference sequence). This CDR3 spans 14 amino acids.